This T cell receptor beta chain came from a study of cytomegalovirus exposure and HLA in healthy donors. A word on this clone: The antigen remains undetermined.

This table comes from immunoSEQ multiplex PCR, and its TCRdb copy is limited to in-frame clones, with some not included. The sample lists more than 300,000 clones; approximately 90% were seen once. General study points: The study put roughly 160 TCR beta chains on its list as cytomegalovirus-associated. First-cohort TCR clusters were later found to tend to co-occur in the 120 validation repertoires.

Sample: PBMCs. This sequence was found in a woman in her late teens or twenties in good health and CMV-seronegative.

CDR3 loop: CASSSRMEGEQYF. The CDR3 DNA reads as TGTGCCAGCAGCTCTCGGATGGAGGGCGAGCAGTACTTC. This chain connects TRBV7-3 to TRBJ2-7, with TRBD2 as a possible D gene (6 bases). This CDR3 spans 13 amino acids. Germline loops: CDR1 SGHTA, CDR2 FQGTGA. V lost 4 bases and J lost 6, with 13 bases in between. Looking up the rest from reference TRBV7-3 and TRBJ2-7 gives the full variable domain: GAGVSQTPSNKVTEKGKYVELRCDPISGHTALYWYRQSLGQGPEFLIYFQGTGAADDSGLPNDRFFAVRPEGSVSTLKIQRTERGDSAVYLCASSSRMEGEQYFGPGTRLTVT.